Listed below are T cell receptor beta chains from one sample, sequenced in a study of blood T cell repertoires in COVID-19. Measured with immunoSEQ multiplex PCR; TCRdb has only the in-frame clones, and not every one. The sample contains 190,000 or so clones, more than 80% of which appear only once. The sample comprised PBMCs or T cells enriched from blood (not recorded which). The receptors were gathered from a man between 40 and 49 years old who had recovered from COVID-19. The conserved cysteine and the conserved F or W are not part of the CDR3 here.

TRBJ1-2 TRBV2 ASPARGSNYGYT
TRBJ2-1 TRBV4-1 ASSPPTGGRNEQF
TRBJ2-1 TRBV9 ASSRGSYNEQF
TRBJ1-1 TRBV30 AWRPGRASGGAF
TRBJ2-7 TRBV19 ASRNDPGLSTQY
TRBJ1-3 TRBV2 ASSDLPTGGNTIY
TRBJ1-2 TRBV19 ASSILSPTGYGYT
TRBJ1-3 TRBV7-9 ASSLAGTGTTIY
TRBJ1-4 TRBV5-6 ASSLQGLGEKLF
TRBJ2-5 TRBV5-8 ASSLARETQY
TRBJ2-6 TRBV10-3 AIRGQGSSGANVLT
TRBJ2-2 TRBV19 ASQKGTGTTGELF
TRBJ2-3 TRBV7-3 ASSLGPATDTQY
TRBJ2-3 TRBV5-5 ASSLSGGAGTDTQY
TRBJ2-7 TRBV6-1 ASSEGGTHYEQY
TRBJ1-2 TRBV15 ATSRDRFRDGYT
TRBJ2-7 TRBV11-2 ASSLTSGGFYEQY
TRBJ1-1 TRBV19 ASRHSGGTEAF
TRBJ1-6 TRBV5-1 ASSLGGQGIRNSPLH
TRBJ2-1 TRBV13 ASSLEGKGVDEQF
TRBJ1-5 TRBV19 ATGDRASNQPQH
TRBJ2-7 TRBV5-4 ASSLAANSYEQY
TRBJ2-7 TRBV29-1 SVSGQGVAYEQY
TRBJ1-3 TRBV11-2 ASSHRDGSSGNTIY
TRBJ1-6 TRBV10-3 AISADQNSPLH